A selection of T cell receptor beta chains follows, all from one sample in a study of cytomegalovirus exposure and HLA in healthy donors. Libraries were prepared by immunoSEQ multiplex PCR; TCRdb keeps only in-frame clonotypes and omits some of them. The table lists about 100,000 clones, roughly three quarters of them singletons, with approximately 4% in the top ten. Material: PBMCs. These receptor sequences come from a man aged 40-49 years in good health and CMV-seronegative. The CDR3 runs from the conserved cysteine through the conserved F or W. A D gene is named only where the DNA matches it firmly. The size of a clone is reported for some rows only, either as once, few or many, or as a class for expanded clones.

abundance	d_gene	j_gene	v_gene	CDR3aa	CDR3nt
.	.	TRBJ2-7	TRBV5-4	CASGDTYEQYF	TGTGCCAGCGGCGACACCTACGAGCAGTACTTC
.	.	TRBJ1-5	TRBV19	CASSSAGGVNQPQHF	TGTGCCAGTAGTTCCGCCGGAGGGGTCAATCAGCCCCAGCATTTT
.	.	TRBJ1-6	TRBV14	CASSQGLGLGVRNSPLHF	TGTGCCAGCAGCCAAGGATTGGGGTTAGGGGTTAGGAATTCACCCCTCCACTTT
.	.	TRBJ1-1	TRBV29-1	CSVVSQPEAFF	TGCAGCGTTGTAAGCCAACCCGAAGCTTTCTTT
.	TRBD2	TRBJ2-7	TRBV30	CAGGARAGGDEQYF	TGTGCCGGGGGGGCCCGAGCGGGGGGGGACGAGCAGTACTTC
.	TRBD1	TRBJ1-2	TRBV27	CASSSWTGERGYTF	TGTGCCAGCAGTTCCTGGACAGGGGAGAGGGGCTACACCTTC
.	.	TRBJ1-5	TRBV4-1	CASSQEGGVGEQPQHF	TGCGCCAGCAGCCAAGAAGGGGGGGTAGGGGAACAGCCCCAGCATTTT
.	TRBD2	TRBJ2-5	TRBV7-9	CASSPETSGGAGETQYF	TGTGCCAGCAGCCCCGAGACTAGCGGGGGGGCCGGGGAGACCCAGTACTTC
.	TRBD1	TRBJ1-2	TRBV5-1	CASSLANNRGGYTF	TGCGCCAGCAGTCTTGCGAATAACAGGGGCGGCTACACCTTC
.	.	TRBJ2-3	TRBV4-2	CASSQPDFGGADTQYF	TGTGCCAGCAGCCAGCCCGACTTCGGCGGGGCAGATACGCAGTATTTT
few	.	TRBJ2-3	TRBV11-2	CASSSDLVRTDTQYF	TGTGCCAGCAGCTCAGACCTCGTCCGCACAGATACGCAGTATTTT
.	TRBD1	TRBJ2-1	TRBV14	CASSRPQGAHEQFF	TGTGCCAGCAGCCGACCGCAGGGGGCCCATGAGCAGTTCTTC
.	.	TRBJ1-1	TRBV9	CASSPMMGKNTEAFF	TGTGCCAGCAGCCCCATGATGGGCAAGAACACTGAAGCTTTCTTT
few	TRBD1	TRBJ1-1	TRBV4-1	CASSHLGQGAYQTEAFF	TGCGCCAGCAGCCATCTAGGGCAGGGGGCGTATCAGACTGAAGCTTTCTTT
.	TRBD1	TRBJ1-2	TRBV7-9	CASSKPGGNGYTF	TGTGCCAGCAGCAAACCAGGGGGCAATGGCTACACCTTC
once	.	TRBJ1-2	TRBV13	CASSLGGISNYGYTF	TGTGCCAGCAGCTTAGGGGGCATCTCTAACTATGGCTACACCTTC
once	TRBD1	TRBJ2-5	TRBV2	CASRTQGPQETQYF	TGTGCCAGCAGAACACAGGGGCCGCAAGAGACCCAGTACTTC
.	.	TRBJ1-1	TRBV27	CASSPRIGLGGGNTEAFF	TGTGCCAGCAGCCCCCGGATCGGCCTGGGAGGGGGGAACACTGAAGCTTTCTTT
.	.	TRBJ1-1	TRBV27	CASSLSPFRGEAFF	TGTGCCAGCAGTTTGTCTCCATTTAGGGGTGAAGCTTTCTTT
.	TRBD1	TRBJ2-2	TRBV6-6	CASSPGQVNTGELFF	TGTGCCAGCAGCCCGGGACAGGTCAACACCGGGGAGCTGTTTTTT
.	.	TRBJ2-1	TRBV18	CASSHSNPRGVNEQFF	TGTGCCAGCTCCCATTCAAATCCGAGAGGTGTCAATGAGCAGTTCTTC
.	.	TRBJ2-3	TRBV11-2	CASSLRGIEDTQYF	TGTGCCAGCAGCCTCAGGGGAATCGAAGATACGCAGTATTTT
few	TRBD1	TRBJ2-1	TRBV19	CASSLTRDREQFF	TGTGCCAGTAGTCTTACTCGGGACAGGGAGCAGTTCTTC
.	.	TRBJ2-5	TRBV10-3	CAISAGQGYSMAETQYF	TGTGCCATCAGTGCAGGTCAGGGTTACTCTATGGCCGAGACCCAGTACTTC
.	TRBD1	TRBJ1-4	TRBV11-2	CASSSRTGVGEKLFF	TGTGCCAGCAGCTCCCGGACAGGGGTCGGGGAAAAACTGTTTTTT
once	.	TRBJ2-7	TRBV21-1	CASSSGLADLLYEQYF	TGTGCCAGCAGCTCCGGGCTAGCGGATCTTCTCTACGAGCAGTACTTC
.	.	TRBJ1-1	TRBV6-5	CASTPPGLVEAFF	TGTGCCAGCACCCCCCCCGGGTTGGTTGAAGCTTTCTTT
.	.	TRBJ1-1	TRBV4-1	CASSSPLHQGTEAFF	TGCGCCAGCAGCAGCCCCCTGCATCAGGGGACTGAAGCTTTCTTT
.	TRBD1	TRBJ1-1	TRBV7-2	CASSARQGLNTEAFF	TGTGCCAGCAGCGCCCGACAGGGATTGAACACTGAAGCTTTCTTT
.	.	TRBJ1-4	TRBV7-2	CASSLGGQGVEEVF	TGTGCCAGCAGCTTAGGAGGTCAAGGCGTCGAGGAAGTATTT
few	.	TRBJ2-1	TRBV2	CASSYSLYNEQFF	TGTGCCAGCAGTTATTCCCTTTACAATGAGCAGTTCTTC
.	TRBD1	TRBJ2-6	TRBV19	CASSIDWGQGPGANVLTF	TGTGCCAGTAGTATAGATTGGGGACAGGGTCCTGGGGCCAACGTCCTGACTTTC
.	TRBD2	TRBJ2-1	TRBV19	CASGLAGGSSYNEQFF	TGTGCCAGTGGACTAGCGGGGGGGAGCTCCTACAATGAGCAGTTCTTC
.	.	TRBJ2-1	TRBV14	CASSQGGGGVWNEQFF	TGTGCCAGCAGCCAAGGCGGTGGCGGGGTTTGGAATGAGCAGTTCTTC
.	TRBD2	TRBJ2-2	TRBV5-4	CASSPSGISGELFF	TGTGCCAGCAGCCCCAGCGGGATCTCGGGGGAGCTGTTTTTT
.	TRBD1	TRBJ1-6	TRBV4-3	CASSQASTGSNSPLHF	TGCGCCAGCAGCCAGGCCTCGACAGGGTCTAATTCACCCCTCCACTTT
few	TRBD2	TRBJ2-1	TRBV10-2	CASSDLASGGWVEQFF	TGCGCCAGCAGTGACCTTGCTAGCGGGGGCTGGGTTGAGCAGTTCTTC
.	.	TRBJ1-2	TRBV18	CASSPEPRDYGYTF	TGTGCCAGCTCCCCCGAGCCCAGGGACTATGGCTACACCTTC
.	.	TRBJ2-1	TRBV5-1	CASSLLGFGQGSYNEQFF	TGCGCCAGCAGCTTGCTTGGGTTCGGGCAGGGGTCCTACAATGAGCAGTTCTTC
.	TRBD1	TRBJ1-1	TRBV28	CASSLMGQASNTEAFF	TGTGCCAGCAGTTTGATGGGACAGGCGTCGAACACTGAAGCTTTCTTT
.	TRBD1	TRBJ1-5	TRBV4-2	CASSRGAGGVQPQHF	TGTGCCAGCAGCCGAGGGGCAGGGGGTGTGCAGCCCCAGCATTTT
.	TRBD1	TRBJ1-2	TRBV28	CASSTPDRERYNGYTF	TGTGCCAGCAGTACCCCCGACAGGGAAAGGTATAATGGCTACACCTTC
.	TRBD1	TRBJ2-1	TRBV11-2	CASSLVGTATWEQFF	TGTGCCAGCAGCTTAGTTGGGACAGCGACATGGGAGCAGTTCTTC
.	.	TRBJ2-1	TRBV11-2	CASTLGVRVTPHEQFF	TGTGCCAGCACCCTGGGTGTGAGGGTCACACCACATGAGCAGTTCTTC
few	.	TRBJ2-3	TRBV15	CATSRDRGADTQYF	TGTGCCACCAGCAGAGACAGGGGCGCCGATACGCAGTATTTT